The clone carrying this T cell receptor (beta chain) was seen at least ten times. This entry belongs to a study of CDR3 diversity in severe acne. Germline CDR1 is MNHEY and CDR2 is SVGAGI. This CDR3 spans 16 amino acids. Trimming pared 0 bases from V and 4 bases from J, leaving 16 bases between. TCRdb ran MiXCR on the PCR reads and lists one entry per CDR3 protein. The table lists almost 85,000 distinct CDR3 sequences, roughly 51% of them singletons. V gene TRBV6-5 combines with J gene TRBJ2-7, with D tentatively TRBD2 (6 bases). The sequenced material came from blood. The clonotype was recovered from a male donor in good health, without acne. DNA of the CDR3: TGTGCCAGCAGTTACTCAACTAGCCGGTTAAGTTACGAGCAGTACTTC. Its protein is CASSYSTSRLSYEQYF.